The present TCR beta chain was sequenced within a study of identical twins. Study results and limitations: Invariant T cells like MAIT and iNKT could partly confound the zero-insertion analyses. Carriage of fewer insertions was seen in abundant cord blood beta clonotypes, whereas memory repertoires showed none.

The sample holds many counts of this clonotype. Antigen specificity is unknown. Template switching added a universal primer site, and cDNA bore unique molecular identifiers. One entry per CDR3 protein results from TCRdb running MiXCR on the 5' RACE reads. The sample holds more than 650,000 distinct CDR3 sequences, roughly 6.2% seen once. The TCR was taken from a man younger than 35 in good health. The source material was naive T cells sorted from blood.

The CDR3 loop is CASSDGGTAKYEQYF. In DNA form, the CDR3 reads TGTGCCAGCAGCGATGGAGGGACGGCAAAGTACGAGCAGTACTTC. The rearrangement uses TRBV5-6 and TRBJ2-7; D is perhaps TRBD2 (6 bases). Trimming left V 4 bases short and J 4 bases short, with 18 bases between. This CDR3 region has 15 residues. The germline CDR1 and CDR2 sequences are SGHDT and YYEEEE.